Listed below are T cell receptor beta chains from one sample, sequenced in a study of CD8 T cells in Susac syndrome. One entry per CDR3 protein, called by TCRdb with MiXCR from the immunoSEQ multiplex PCR reads. This sample has approximately 190,000 distinct CDR3 sequences; 95% occur once, and the top ten carry around 0.16%. The sequenced sample was CD8+ T cells from PBMCs. The receptors originated from a human donor with Susac syndrome. CDR3s include the opening cysteine and the closing phenylalanine or tryptophan. D genes are given only for firm matches. Some rows have no size entry. The others give once, few or many, or a class for an expanded clone.

>.|.|TRBV4-1|TRBJ1-5
TGCGCCAGCAGCCAAGAGGAGGGGGGTAATCAGCCCCAGCATTTT
CASSQEEGGNQPQHF
>.|TRBD1|TRBV9|TRBJ2-1
TGTGCCAGCAGCTCTCCAATGACAGGGGCGAACTACAATGAGCAGTTCTTC
CASSSPMTGANYNEQFF
>.|TRBD1|TRBV20-1|TRBJ1-2
TGCAGTGCTAGGGCCGGACAGGGGATCTATGGCTACACCTTC
CSARAGQGIYGYTF
>.|TRBD2|TRBV20-1|TRBJ2-5
TGCGGTTATCGGACTAGCGGGAGCAGGCAAGAGACCCAGTACTTC
CGYRTSGSRQETQYF
>.|.|TRBV5-1|TRBJ2-7
TGCGCCAGCAGCTCATCGACAGGACAGTACGAGCAGTACTTC
CASSSSTGQYEQYF
>once|TRBD1|TRBV7-3|TRBJ2-7
TGTGCCAGCGCCGAGACAGGGGGCTACGAGCAGTACTTC
CASAETGGYEQYF
>once|.|TRBV7-9|TRBJ2-7
TGTGCCAGCAGATCAGGAACCTACGAGCAGTACTTC
CASRSGTYEQYF
>.|TRBD1|TRBV30|TRBJ1-2
TGTGCCTATTTGGGTCAGGGGGGCTATGGCTACACCTTC
CAYLGQGGYGYTF
>.|TRBD1|TRBV20-1|TRBJ2-1
TGCAGTGCTAGTGGGGGACAGGTATACAATGAGCAGTTCTTC
CSASGGQVYNEQFF
>.|TRBD2|TRBV7-3|TRBJ2-3
TGTGCCAGCAGCTCTAGCGGGGGACTACGAGATACGCAGTATTTT
CASSSSGGLRDTQYF
>.|TRBD2|TRBV2|TRBJ2-1
TGTGCCAGCAGGGACCCTAGCGGGATGTCTTACAATGAGCAGTTCTTC
CASRDPSGMSYNEQFF
>.|.|TRBV5-1|TRBJ2-3
TGCGCCAGCAGCCTTTTGCTCACAGATACGCAGTATTTT
CASSLLLTDTQYF
>.|.|TRBV12-5|TRBJ2-7
TGTGCTAGTGGTTTATACGAGCAGTACTTC
CASGLYEQYF
>.|TRBD1|TRBV11-1|TRBJ2-7
TGTGCCAGCAGCTTAACAGGGGAATACTACGAGCAGTACTTC
CASSLTGEYYEQYF
>.|TRBD2|TRBV9|TRBJ2-5
TGTGCCAGCAGCGCCAGCCATAGCGGGAGCGAGACCCAGTACTTC
CASSASHSGSETQYF
>.|.|TRBV6-5|TRBJ1-2
TGTGCCAGCAGTTACTCACAGGGCCCATCCTCGGGCTACACCTTC
CASSYSQGPSSGYTF
>.|.|TRBV7-6|TRBJ2-5
TGTGCCAGCAGCGAACAAGAGACCCAGTACTTC
CASSEQETQYF
>.|TRBD2|TRBV7-2|TRBJ2-5
TGTGCCAGCAGCCTGCGACTAGCGGGAGCCGAAGAGACCCAGTACTTC
CASSLRLAGAEETQYF
>.|TRBD2|TRBV29-1|TRBJ2-1
TGCAGCGTTCGGATTACTCTAGCGGGAGGGCCGAATGAGCAGTTCTTC
CSVRITLAGGPNEQFF
>.|.|TRBV14|TRBJ1-2
TGTGCCAGCAGCCAAGCCGGCAGAAACTATGGCTACACCTTC
CASSQAGRNYGYTF
>.|.|TRBV5-4|TRBJ2-1
TGTGCCAGCAGCGGCGAATGGCGAGATGAGCAGTTCTTC
CASSGEWRDEQFF
>few|.|TRBV2|TRBJ2-3
TGTGCCAGCAGTGAAGGCAGCACAGATACGCAGTATTTT
CASSEGSTDTQYF
>.|TRBD2|TRBV27|TRBJ2-7
TGTGCCAGCAGACGCGCAACCCTGGCGGTAGCGGGAGGATACTACGAGCAGTACTTC
CASRRATLAVAGGYYEQYF
>.|.|TRBV5-1|TRBJ2-1
TGCGCCAGCAGCTTGGGGCAGCTCAATGAGCAGTTCTTC
CASSLGQLNEQFF
>.|.|TRBV9|TRBJ2-1
TGTGCCAGTCGACCCCCAAGGGGTAATGAGCAGTTCTTC
CASRPPRGNEQFF
>.|TRBD2|TRBV5-6|TRBJ2-1
TGTGCCAGCAGCGACCTCACTAGCGGGAGTTATGGTGAGCAGTTCTTC
CASSDLTSGSYGEQFF
>.|.|TRBV12-3/TRBV12-4|TRBJ1-1
TGTGCCAGCAGGGAGGGGAGGGGTGTCACTGAAGCTTTCTTT
CASREGRGVTEAFF
>.|TRBD2|TRBV19|TRBJ2-3
TGTGCCAGTAGCCACCTAGCGGGGGGCACAGATACGCAGTATTTT
CASSHLAGGTDTQYF
>.|.|TRBV5-6|TRBJ2-3
TGTGCCAGCAGCTTGGATAGCGGCACAGATACGCAGTATTTT
CASSLDSGTDTQYF
>.|TRBD1|TRBV5-6|TRBJ1-2
TGTGCCAGCAGCCAACTACAGGGGGCATATGGCTACACCTTC
CASSQLQGAYGYTF
>.|.|TRBV30|TRBJ2-6
TGTGCCTGGGTTCAGGGGTACTCTGGGGCCAACGTCCTGACTTTC
CAWVQGYSGANVLTF
>.|.|TRBV6-5|TRBJ2-2
TGTGCCAGCAGTTACCGGGTTGATACCGGGGAGCTGTTTTTT
CASSYRVDTGELFF
>.|.|TRBV30|TRBJ2-3
TGTGCCTGGACCGTAGGGACCGCTCGCACAGATACGCAGTATTTT
CAWTVGTARTDTQYF
>.|.|TRBV13|TRBJ1-1
TGTGCCAGCAACTCCCGAGTAACTGAAGCTTTCTTT
CASNSRVTEAFF
>.|.|TRBV28|TRBJ2-1
TGTGCCAGCAGGCCCGGGGACTTGGGCGATGAGCAGTTCTTC
CASRPGDLGDEQFF
>.|TRBD1|TRBV20-1|TRBJ1-5
TGCAGTGCTAGTACAGGACAGGGCCGAGGTCAGCCCCAGCATTTT
CSASTGQGRGQPQHF
>.|.|TRBV6-1|TRBJ2-5
TGTGCCAGCAGTGAGGATAGAGGGGGGGCCGGGGAGACCCAGTACTTC
CASSEDRGGAGETQYF
>.|TRBD2|TRBV27|TRBJ2-5
TGTGCCAGCAGTTTAAGCGGGAGCTCAGAGACCCAGTACTTC
CASSLSGSSETQYF
>.|TRBD1|TRBV19|TRBJ2-3
TGTGCCAGCCGGGACAGTCCTGAAGGGGATACGCAGTATTTT
CASRDSPEGDTQYF
>.|.|TRBV12-3/TRBV12-4|TRBJ1-1
TGTGCCAGCACCAACGGGGAAGAAGCTTTCTTT
CASTNGEEAFF
>.|.|TRBV21-1|TRBJ2-1
TGTGCCAGCAGCGCACTAGCGGGAGGGCGGAGTGAGCAGTTCTTC
CASSALAGGRSEQFF
>.|.|TRBV7-9|TRBJ2-1
TGTGCCAGCAGCTTAGAACAGCCTGAGCAGTTCTTC
CASSLEQPEQFF
>.|.|TRBV29-1|TRBJ1-2
TGCAGCGTTGAGCAAGGATTGAATGGCTACACCTTC
CSVEQGLNGYTF
>.|TRBD1|TRBV15|TRBJ2-7
TGTGCCACCAGCAGCAATTCAGGGGGCGCGGACGAGCAGTACTTC
CATSSNSGGADEQYF
>.|.|TRBV5-1|TRBJ2-7
TGCGCCAGCAGCTTTACCAGATCCGAGCAGTACTTC
CASSFTRSEQYF
>.|.|TRBV7-9|TRBJ1-2
TGTGCCAGCAGCAGAGGACGCCTTGAGGCTGGCTACACCTTC
CASSRGRLEAGYTF
>.|TRBD2|TRBV5-1|TRBJ2-1
TGCGCCAGCAGCTTTCCGGGACTAGCGGCCTACAATGAGCAGTTCTTC
CASSFPGLAAYNEQFF
>.|TRBD1|TRBV20-1|TRBJ1-2
TGCAGTGCTAAGACCACCCGATCCGGGACAGGGGAATGGAACTATGGCTACACCTTC
CSAKTTRSGTGEWNYGYTF
>.|TRBD1|TRBV29-1|TRBJ1-3
TGCAGCGTTGAAGTTGTCGCGACAGGGGGGAACACCATATATTTT
CSVEVVATGGNTIYF
>.|TRBD1|TRBV20-1|TRBJ1-4
TGCAGTGCACACCGGGACAGGGACGAAAAACTGTTTTTT
CSAHRDRDEKLFF
>.|.|TRBV27|TRBJ2-1
TGTGCCAGCAGTTTACATTGGAAAGGGAATGAGCAGTTCTTC
CASSLHWKGNEQFF
>.|.|TRBV30|TRBJ1-5
TGTGCCTGGGGACTTAGCAATCAGCCCCAGCATTTT
CAWGLSNQPQHF